What follows are 30 T cell receptor beta chains derived from one specimen sequenced in a study of blood T cells in healthy people across ages. Sample-barcoded 5' priming and a J-beta primer mix drove a second PCR of 7 to 11 cycles. TCRdb passed the 5' RACE reads through MiXCR, listing each CDR3 protein once. Here the sample spans hundreds of thousands of distinct CDR3 sequences, about 25% being singletons. These same records also appear under a second study, on T cells of mothers and their children.

The sequencing input was blood. These receptors came from a boy aged 2 to 10 in good health.

The J gene is TRBJ2-5, the V gene TRBV12-3 or TRBV12-4; D might be TRBD2 (6 bases). Deletions cut 2 bases from V and 4 bases from J, with 14 bases between. The CDR3 loop spans 15 amino acids. Written as DNA, the CDR3 is TGTGCCAGCAGTTTATCCGGGAGAATTCCAGAGACCCAGTACTTC. As protein: CASSLSGRIPETQYF.

J is TRBJ1-1 and V is TRBV11-2; D remains ambiguous. The CDR3 loop spans 15 amino acids. V was shortened by 2 bases and J by 1 base, with 11 bases between the two germline ends. Looked up from germline, CDR1 is SGHAT and CDR2 is FQNNGV. This chain's CDR3 is CASSLFGGSNTEAFF. CDR3 DNA sequence: TGTGCCAGCAGCTTATTTGGAGGTTCGAACACTGAAGCTTTCTTT.

The chain joins TRBV20-1 to TRBJ1-4; D gene ambiguous. With 3 bases removed from V and 7 bases from J, the gap between germline ends came to 12 bases. Per germline, CDR1 DFQATT and CDR2 SNEGSKA (reference sequence). The CDR3 spans 13 residues. Here the CDR3 reads CSASPVGPEKLFF. In DNA, the CDR3 is TGCAGTGCTAGCCCCGTAGGACCTGAAAAACTGTTTTTT.

The chain combines TRBV11-3 with TRBJ2-1; D gene ambiguous. Trimming stripped 2 bases from V and 4 bases from J, with 9 bases between. Germline V lookup: CDR1 SGHNT, CDR2 YENEEA. This CDR3 is 14 amino acids long. CDR3 sequence reads: CASSLYGDYNEQFF. CDR3 DNA: TGTGCCAGCAGCTTATATGGGGATTACAATGAGCAGTTCTTC.

The V gene is TRBV11-2, the J gene TRBJ1-2, with no clear D. CDR1 SGHAT and CDR2 FQNNGV come from the germline V gene. The V gene lost 1 base and the J gene lost 5 bases, with 8 bases spanning the gap. The CDR3 runs to 13 residues. The CDR3 region is CASSLAAGYGYTF. CDR3 in DNA: TGTGCCAGCAGCTTAGCGGCAGGTTATGGCTACACCTTC.

The V gene is TRBV7-9, the J gene TRBJ1-2; D might be TRBD1 (6 bases). Germline V gives CDR1 SEHNR, CDR2 FQNEAQ (reference sequence). CDR3 size: 14 residues. Trimming cost V 4 bases and J 2 bases, with 11 bases left between them. The CDR3 here is CASSSPDRNYGYTF. CDR3 nucleotides: TGTGCCAGCAGCTCGCCCGACAGGAACTATGGCTACACCTTC.

This clonotype appeared a few times. The rearrangement joins TRBV6-1 to TRBJ2-1; D might be TRBD1 or TRBD2, each matching 5 bases. V was pared by 6 bases and J by 0 bases, with 12 bases between. CDR1 and CDR2 from the germline V gene are MNHNS and SASEGT. The length of the CDR3 is 15 residues. The CDR3 sequence: CASRGEGSSYNEQFF. The CDR3 DNA is TGTGCCAGCAGGGGGGAAGGGAGCTCCTACAATGAGCAGTTCTTC.

The V gene is TRBV6-5, the J gene TRBJ2-5, with TRBD1 as a possible D gene (8 bases). Trimming left V 4 bases short and J 3 bases short, with 18 bases between. Germline CDR1 and CDR2: MNHEY and SVGAGI. This CDR3 has 16 amino acids. This CDR3 is CASSFQTGEGEETQYF. The CDR3 coding sequence is TGTGCCAGCAGTTTTCAGACAGGGGAGGGGGAAGAGACCCAGTACTTC.

This clonotype has only a few counts. The V gene is TRBV10-3, the J gene TRBJ2-5, with D maybe TRBD1 (5 bases). Germline-derived CDR1 and CDR2 are ENHRY and SYGVKD. The V end lost 6 bases, the J end lost 1 base, and 9 bases lay between the germline ends. CDR3 length: 13 residues. This CDR3 is CAIRTASQETQYF. CDR3 DNA: TGTGCCATCAGGACAGCCAGCCAAGAGACCCAGTACTTC.

The rearrangement joins TRBV28 to TRBJ1-6; 7 positions match TRBD1. This CDR3 is 15 amino acids long. Germline lookup yields CDR1 MDHEN and CDR2 SYDVKM. The J segment lost 11 bases and the V segment lost 3 bases, leaving 10 bases of the junction unmatched. This CDR3 is CASSFPRTGRAPLHF. The CDR3 nucleotides are TGTGCCAGCAGTTTCCCTCGGACAGGCCGGGCACCCCTCCACTTT.

This clonotype was found a few times. The CDR3 loop is CASSDQGLYGYTF. The CDR3 coding sequence is TGTGCCAGCAGTGATCAGGGCCTCTATGGCTACACCTTC. The gene calls are TRBV6-1 and TRBJ1-2, with D perhaps matching TRBD1 (5 bases). CDR3 length: 13 amino acids. Germline CDR1 and CDR2: MNHNS and SASEGT. Trimming took 3 bases from V and 4 from J, leaving 9 bases between them.

This clonotype appeared a few times. V gene TRBV20-1 combines with J gene TRBJ1-1; no reliable D call. The CDR3 runs to 11 residues. The V gene's germline CDR1 is DFQATT and CDR2 SNEGSKA (reference sequence). CDR3 in DNA: TGCAGGGTGGGGTTCGGTACTGAAGCTTTCTTT. This encodes CRVGFGTEAFF.

This clonotype was observed a few times. The chain combines TRBV6-2 or TRBV6-3 with TRBJ1-1, with no clear D. V was trimmed by 4 bases and J by 5 bases, leaving 11 bases between them. The V gene's germline CDR1 is MNHEY and CDR2 SVGEGT. The CDR3 is 13 amino acids. The CDR3 sequence is CASSSVEFTEAFF. CDR3 bases: TGTGCCAGCAGTTCGGTGGAATTTACTGAAGCTTTCTTT.

The rearrangement joins TRBV4-1 to TRBJ1-5; TRBD1 is a possible D gene (5 bases). Deletions cut 0 bases from V and 3 bases from J, with 9 bases between. The CDR3 loop spans 15 amino acids. From germline, CDR1 is MGHRA and CDR2 YSYEKL. CDR3 DNA sequence: TGCGCCAGCAGCCAAGAAAGAGGGGACAATCAGCCCCAGCATTTT. Its protein product is CASSQERGDNQPQHF.

The chain has TRBV6-5 and TRBJ2-2; no clear D gene. The CDR3 loop spans 13 amino acids. The V and J ends lost 3 bases and 8 bases respectively, with 10 bases between them. CDR1 is MNHEY and CDR2 is SVGAGI in the germline V gene. The CDR3: CASSYDGAGELFF. As DNA, the CDR3 is TGTGCCAGCAGTTATGATGGCGCAGGGGAGCTGTTTTTT.

This clonotype was observed a few times. The chain employs TRBV20-1 and TRBJ1-6; 8 positions agree with TRBD1. This CDR3 is 14 amino acids long. V was pared by 1 base and J by 8 bases, with 4 bases of the junction left unmatched. Germline values: CDR1 DFQATT, CDR2 SNEGSKA (reference sequence). The CDR3 nucleotides are TGCAGTGCTAGAGGCCCAGGGGGCGATTCACCCCTCCACTTT. This gives the protein CSARGPGGDSPLHF.

The gene calls are TRBV7-9 and TRBJ2-1, with 8 bases matching TRBD2. The CDR3 has 16 residues. The V gene's germline CDR1 is SEHNR and CDR2 FQNEAQ (reference sequence). The ends lost 5 bases at V and 7 bases at J; junction bases unmatched: 13. The CDR3 protein is CASSLIAGRLINEQFF. The CDR3 DNA follows: TGTGCCAGCAGCCTTATAGCGGGAAGGCTGATTAATGAGCAGTTCTTC.

This clonotype was counted a few times. The rearrangement joins TRBV7-6 to TRBJ2-5, with unresolved D. V was clipped by 4 bases and J by 4 bases, with 7 bases between them. CDR3 size: 12 residues. The germline V gene encodes CDR1 SGHVS and CDR2 FNYEAQ. The CDR3 loop is CASSSLTETQYF. In nucleotides, the CDR3 is TGTGCCAGCAGCTCGTTGACAGAGACCCAGTACTTC.

J is TRBJ1-4 and V is TRBV6-4; no clear D gene. The V end was cut by 3 bases, the J end by 6 bases, with 8 bases between. Per germline, CDR1 MRHNA and CDR2 SNTAGT. The CDR3 spans 13 residues. CDR3 DNA: TGTGCCAGCAGTGATTCCACAGATGAAAAACTGTTTTTT. Encoded protein: CASSDSTDEKLFF.

J is TRBJ2-1 and V is TRBV7-8, with 7 bases lining up with TRBD2. J lost 5 bases, V lost 5 bases, and 27 bases had no gene match. The CDR3 has 21 residues. Germline V gene sequence: CDR1 SGHVS, CDR2 FQNEAQ. CDR3 in amino acids: CASSPRTRRSDQPQKDNEQFF. In DNA form, the CDR3 reads TGTGCCAGCAGCCCCAGGACTAGACGGTCCGATCAGCCCCAGAAAGACAATGAGCAGTTCTTC.

Only a few counts were recorded for this clonotype. The chain recombines TRBV7-2 with TRBJ1-3, with D possibly matching TRBD1 (5 bases). This CDR3 contains 15 residues. Germline V gene sequence: CDR1 SGHTA, CDR2 FQGNSA. Trimming stripped 5 bases from V and 3 bases from J, with 14 bases between. The CDR3 sequence: CASSPTGTYGNTIYF. The CDR3 region has the DNA TGTGCCAGCAGCCCGACCGGGACCTATGGAAACACCATATATTTT.

This clonotype was recorded only once. The chain recombines TRBV3-1 with TRBJ2-1; the D is unclear. V was cut by 3 bases and J by 6 bases, with 9 bases left in between. The CDR3 covers 13 residues. Germline V gives CDR1 LGHDT, CDR2 YNNKEL (reference sequence). CDR3 amino acids: CASSQGSGNEQFF. The CDR3 DNA sequence: TGTGCCAGCAGCCAGGGGTCCGGCAATGAGCAGTTCTTC.

V gene TRBV28 combines with J gene TRBJ1-6; no clear D. The CDR3 is 14 residues long. The V end was cut by 3 bases, the J end by 5 bases, with 8 bases between. Germline CDR1 MDHEN, CDR2 SYDVKM. The CDR3 DNA reads as TGTGCCAGCAGTTTTCCGTTGGATAATTCACCCCTCCACTTT. Amino acids: CASSFPLDNSPLHF.

This clonotype was counted only a few times. The chain links TRBV20-1 to TRBJ2-5; the D gene could be TRBD1 or TRBD2 (5 bases each). This CDR3 is 15 amino acids long. Germline V gene sequence: CDR1 DFQATT, CDR2 SNEGSKA (reference sequence). The V and J ends lost 0 bases and 2 bases respectively, with 13 bases between them. The CDR3 sequence is CSARETGTVQETQYF. CDR3 bases: TGCAGTGCTAGAGAAACGGGGACGGTACAAGAGACCCAGTACTTC.

This clonotype was found many times. The chain combines TRBV11-2 with TRBJ2-5; possibly TRBD1 or TRBD2 for D (5 bases each). CDR1 is SGHAT, CDR2 FQNNGV, per germline. The CDR3 is 13 residues long. Trimming shortened V by 6 bases and J by 4 bases, and 12 bases separated the two germline ends. CDR3 coding DNA: TGTGCCAGCAGACCTTCTGGGGGAGAGACCCAGTACTTC. Amino acids: CASRPSGGETQYF.

This clonotype was seen more than once but under ten times. The chain joins TRBV6-6 to TRBJ2-5, with TRBD2 matching over 7 bases. The CDR3 spans 15 residues. The J segment lost 1 base and the V segment lost 3 bases, leaving 5 bases of the junction unmatched. Germline lookup yields CDR1 MNHNY and CDR2 SVGAGI (reference sequence). The CDR3 nucleotides read TGTGCCAGCAGTTATTTTACGGGGGGCCAAGAGACCCAGTACTTC. Its protein product is CASSYFTGGQETQYF.

The rearrangement links TRBV18 to TRBJ1-1; D call uncertain. The CDR3 is made up of 14 amino acids. Per germline, CDR1 KGHSH and CDR2 LQKENI. The V and J ends lost 2 bases and 8 bases respectively, with 15 bases between them. In DNA, the CDR3 is TGTGCCAGCTCACCATATGGACGGACCCGAGAAGCTTTCTTT. Its translation: CASSPYGRTREAFF.

This clonotype was counted between two and nine times. The chain recombines TRBV10-3 with TRBJ1-6; D is undetermined. CDR1 and CDR2 from the germline V gene are ENHRY and SYGVKD. V lost 0 bases and J lost 6, with 6 bases in between. The CDR3 contains 14 residues. The CDR3 DNA follows: TGTGCCATCAGTGAGTCGTTCAGTAATTCACCCCTCCACTTT. It codes for CAISESFSNSPLHF.

This clonotype was observed at least ten times. This chain uses TRBV7-9 with TRBJ2-5; D remains ambiguous. CDR3 size: 12 residues. The germline V gene encodes CDR1 SEHNR and CDR2 FQNEAQ (reference sequence). With 3 bases removed from V and 3 bases from J, the gap between germline ends came to 5 bases. As DNA, the CDR3 is TGTGCCAGCAGCTTGAGCGAAGAGACCCAGTACTTC. This encodes CASSLSEETQYF.

This clonotype was seen a handful of times. The chain combines TRBV7-2 with TRBJ1-2; D is possibly TRBD1 (5 bases). V was clipped by 2 bases and J by 4 bases, with 23 bases between them. There are 18 residues in the CDR3. Germline CDR1 and CDR2: SGHTA and FQGNSA. The CDR3 sequence is CASSLRSVWRGAFYGYTF. The CDR3 bases are TGTGCCAGCAGCTTAAGGAGCGTGTGGAGGGGCGCCTTCTATGGCTACACCTTC.